This T cell receptor beta chain derives from a study of OX40 agonist ivuxolimab in advanced cancers. About the study: Patients' therapy was ivuxolimab, an antibody that acts as an agonist of OX40 (CD134). Findings and caveats of the study: CD4+ and CD8+ T cells in blood underwent clonal expansion by week 6 at 0.1 to 3.0 mg/kg.

Measured with immunoSEQ multiplex PCR; TCRdb has only the in-frame clones, and not every one. The table lists around 66,000 clones, about nine tenths of them singletons. As concerns this clone: Its antigen is currently unknown. Other DNA sequences in the same sample also yield this CDR3.

The V and J ends lost 2 bases and 0 bases respectively, with 10 bases between them. The CDR3 is made up of 15 amino acids. Per the germline V gene, CDR1 is MGHRA and CDR2 is YSYEKL. The sequencing used CD4+ or CD8+ T cells sorted from blood, collected in a trial of the OX40 agonist ivuxolimab. The clonotype comes from an adult with an advanced solid tumor such as melanoma, head and neck, liver or kidney cancer. The chain joins TRBV4-1 to TRBJ1-1; no firm D call. The DNA of the CDR3 is TGCGCCAGCAGCCAACCGGGCTATATGAACACTGAAGCTTTCTTT. It specifies CASSQPGYMNTEAFF.